These T cell receptor beta chains were read from a single sample in a study of CD8 T cells in ankylosing spondylitis. TCRdb itself ran the 5' RACE reads through MiXCR, one entry per CDR3 protein. Of a few hundred thousand distinct CDR3 sequences in the sample, approximately 20% are singletons; the top ten hold 16%. The source material was blood, either unsorted or a sorted T cell fraction (not recorded which). These receptors were obtained from a male donor with ankylosing spondylitis. The CDR3 runs from the conserved cysteine through the conserved F or W. D genes are given only for firm matches. Clone size is shown for a subset of rows, as once, few, many or a class of expanded clone.

D: TRBD2
V: TRBV19
J: TRBJ2-1
size: -
DNA: TGTGCCAGTACCACTAGCGGATCCTACAATGAGCAGTTCTTC
CDR3: CASTTSGSYNEQFF

D: -
V: TRBV6-2/TRBV6-3
J: TRBJ2-1
size: -
DNA: TGTGCCAGCAGCGAAGTTGGGGATGAGCAGTTCTTC
CDR3: CASSEVGDEQFF

D: -
V: TRBV28
J: TRBJ2-2
size: -
DNA: TGTGCCAGCAGTTTAGGGGGCGCACACTTTTGGGAGCTGTTTTTT
CDR3: CASSLGGAHFWELFF

D: -
V: TRBV29-1
J: TRBJ2-1
size: -
DNA: TGCAGCGTTAGGCGGGACAGATACAATGAGCAGTTCTTC
CDR3: CSVRRDRYNEQFF

D: TRBD2
V: TRBV4-1
J: TRBJ2-1
size: -
DNA: TGCGCCAGCAGCCAAGAAGGGCTAGCGGGTAACAATGAGCAGTTCTTC
CDR3: CASSQEGLAGNNEQFF

D: TRBD1
V: TRBV20-1
J: TRBJ1-2
size: -
DNA: TGCAGTGTACCGACAGGGGGCCGTGGCTACACCTTC
CDR3: CSVPTGGRGYTF

D: TRBD2
V: TRBV12-3/TRBV12-4
J: TRBJ2-3
size: few
DNA: TGTGCCAGCACCCTCGGACTAGCGGTCACAGATACGCAGTATTTT
CDR3: CASTLGLAVTDTQYF

D: -
V: TRBV5-1
J: TRBJ2-3
size: -
DNA: TGCGCCAGCAGCTTAAGTGGGTCGGCAGATACGCAGTATTTT
CDR3: CASSLSGSADTQYF

D: -
V: TRBV7-3
J: TRBJ2-2
size: many
DNA: TGTGCCAGCAGTTTAACAGGAGCGAACACCGGGGAGCTGTTTTTT
CDR3: CASSLTGANTGELFF

D: -
V: TRBV12-3/TRBV12-4
J: TRBJ2-2
size: few
DNA: TGTGCCAGCAGTTTAGGGGGCAGGGGGGAAGACACCGGGGAGCTGTTTTTT
CDR3: CASSLGGRGEDTGELFF

D: -
V: TRBV29-1
J: TRBJ2-6
size: -
DNA: TGCAGCGTTGATGTGGTGGGCGCTGGGGCCAACGTCCTGACTTTC
CDR3: CSVDVVGAGANVLTF

D: -
V: TRBV6-1
J: TRBJ2-3
size: few
DNA: TGTGCCAGCAGGGACTTCGGTACGCAGTATTTT
CDR3: CASRDFGTQYF

D: -
V: TRBV14
J: TRBJ1-2
size: -
DNA: TGTGCCAGCAGCCAACTCAGACTCTCTGGCTACACCTTC
CDR3: CASSQLRLSGYTF

D: TRBD2
V: TRBV3-1
J: TRBJ2-1
size: few
DNA: TGTGCCAGCAGCCCCCAAGGGCGTCGGGAGGGGGGAGAGCAGTTCTTC
CDR3: CASSPQGRREGGEQFF

D: -
V: TRBV5-1
J: TRBJ2-2
size: few
DNA: TGCGCCAGCAGCCAAAGGACAGCCGGGGAGCTGTTTTTT
CDR3: CASSQRTAGELFF

D: -
V: TRBV24-1
J: TRBJ2-5
size: few
DNA: TGTGCCACCAGTGAGCACACAGAGGAAGAGACCCAGTACTTC
CDR3: CATSEHTEEETQYF

D: -
V: TRBV29-1
J: TRBJ1-2
size: few
DNA: TGCAGCGTCGATAGGACCGGGACTGGGGGCGGCTACACCTTC
CDR3: CSVDRTGTGGGYTF

D: -
V: TRBV6-1
J: TRBJ2-3
size: few
DNA: TGTGCCAGCAGCCCCGGAGACAGGACGTACGTTGATACGCAGTATTTT
CDR3: CASSPGDRTYVDTQYF

D: -
V: TRBV6-1
J: TRBJ2-2
size: -
DNA: TGTGCCAGCAGTACCTCAGGAGTTGCCAACACCGGGGAGCTGTTTTTT
CDR3: CASSTSGVANTGELFF

D: -
V: TRBV5-1
J: TRBJ1-5
size: many
DNA: TGCGCCAGCAGCTTTGGGGCCCCCAATCAGCCCCAGCATTTT
CDR3: CASSFGAPNQPQHF

D: TRBD1
V: TRBV18
J: TRBJ2-1
size: few
DNA: TGTGCCAGCTCCCCCGGGACAGGGTTCCCCGGGGAGCAGTTCTTC
CDR3: CASSPGTGFPGEQFF

D: -
V: TRBV10-3
J: TRBJ2-3
size: -
DNA: TGTGCCATCGGGGGGACAGATACGCAGTATTTT
CDR3: CAIGGTDTQYF

D: TRBD2
V: TRBV18
J: TRBJ2-1
size: -
DNA: TGTGCCAGCTCACCAGGGACTAGCGTTAATGAGCAGTTCTTC
CDR3: CASSPGTSVNEQFF

D: TRBD2
V: TRBV15
J: TRBJ2-1
size: few
DNA: TGTGCCACCAGCAGAGATCTGACTAGCGATGAGCAGTTCTTC
CDR3: CATSRDLTSDEQFF

D: -
V: TRBV29-1
J: TRBJ2-3
size: few
DNA: TGCAGCGTTGATCTACAGGGTCAGGCAGATACGCAGTATTTT
CDR3: CSVDLQGQADTQYF

D: -
V: TRBV9
J: TRBJ2-7
size: -
DNA: TGTGCCAGCAGTACGACACCTAAATCGCACGAGCAGTACTTC
CDR3: CASSTTPKSHEQYF

D: -
V: TRBV20-1
J: TRBJ1-4
size: -
DNA: TGCAGTGCCCAGACAGACCGTGAGTTTAATGAAAAACTGTTTTTT
CDR3: CSAQTDREFNEKLFF

D: TRBD2
V: TRBV9
J: TRBJ2-3
size: few
DNA: TGTGCCAGCAGCGTAGCAGCGGGAGGTGTTCCAGATACGCAGTATTTT
CDR3: CASSVAAGGVPDTQYF

D: TRBD1
V: TRBV29-1
J: TRBJ2-1
size: few
DNA: TGCAGCGTTGAACCGGCAGGGGGCGGCCGGGGGCAGTTCTTC
CDR3: CSVEPAGGGRGQFF

D: -
V: TRBV5-1
J: TRBJ1-2
size: -
DNA: TGCGCCAGCAGCCCAAGGACGGCTGCCGCCGTGGGGGGCTACACCTTC
CDR3: CASSPRTAAAVGGYTF

D: -
V: TRBV6-1
J: TRBJ2-3
size: few
DNA: TGTGCCAGCAGTGAAGCGGGGGAGATGCAGTATTTT
CDR3: CASSEAGEMQYF

D: -
V: TRBV4-3
J: TRBJ2-3
size: -
DNA: TGCGCCAGCAGCCAACCGTACCGTAGCACAGATACGCAGTATTTT
CDR3: CASSQPYRSTDTQYF

D: -
V: TRBV12-3/TRBV12-4
J: TRBJ1-6
size: few
DNA: TGTGCCAGCAGTCCCACGGGGAGACAGTCACCCCTCCACTTT
CDR3: CASSPTGRQSPLHF

D: -
V: TRBV25-1
J: TRBJ2-1
size: -
DNA: TGTGCCAGCAGAGCTAGACTACCTTCCTACAATGAGCAGTTCTTC
CDR3: CASRARLPSYNEQFF

D: -
V: TRBV7-8
J: TRBJ2-1
size: -
DNA: TGTGCCAGCAGCTTTTTCGGGTGGGGGTCGAATGAGCAGTTCTTC
CDR3: CASSFFGWGSNEQFF

D: TRBD2
V: TRBV28
J: TRBJ2-7
size: -
DNA: TGTGCCAGCAGTCTGGTTAGCGGGAGACACGAGCAGTACTTC
CDR3: CASSLVSGRHEQYF

D: -
V: TRBV20-1
J: TRBJ1-5
size: -
DNA: TGCAGTGCTGACGCCAGGGTCGAAAGCAATCAGCCCCAGCATTTT
CDR3: CSADARVESNQPQHF

D: TRBD2
V: TRBV4-1
J: TRBJ2-1
size: -
DNA: TGCGCCAGCAGCCAGTTCGCCGGGACTAGCGGGAGAAAGTTCTTC
CDR3: CASSQFAGTSGRKFF

D: -
V: TRBV3-1
J: TRBJ2-5
size: -
DNA: TGTGCCAGCAGCGGTAGCAGGGGCTTCCAAGAGACCCAGTACTTC
CDR3: CASSGSRGFQETQYF

D: TRBD1
V: TRBV30
J: TRBJ2-7
size: -
DNA: TGTGCCTGGGGCGGACAGGGGGGATACGAGCAGTACTTC
CDR3: CAWGGQGGYEQYF

D: TRBD1
V: TRBV28
J: TRBJ1-4
size: -
DNA: TGTGCCAGCCATTTCAGGGGGCGTTTGGCCGGTGAAAAACTGTTTTTT
CDR3: CASHFRGRLAGEKLFF

D: -
V: TRBV12-3/TRBV12-4
J: TRBJ1-2
size: few
DNA: TGTGCCAGCAGGTTTGACGGTTCCTATGGCTACACCTTC
CDR3: CASRFDGSYGYTF

D: -
V: TRBV12-5
J: TRBJ2-3
size: -
DNA: TGTGCTAGTGGTCTCGGACTTCGCACAGATACGCAGTATTTT
CDR3: CASGLGLRTDTQYF

D: TRBD2
V: TRBV24-1
J: TRBJ2-1
size: -
DNA: TGTGCCACCAGTGATTTTGGGCCAAACAACTACCTAGCGGAGATTTACAATGAGCAGTTCTTC
CDR3: CATSDFGPNNYLAEIYNEQFF

D: -
V: TRBV4-3
J: TRBJ2-1
size: -
DNA: TGCGCCAGCAGCCAACTCCCTGTTCTAAGCTCCTACAATGAGCAGTTCTTC
CDR3: CASSQLPVLSSYNEQFF

D: -
V: TRBV4-1
J: TRBJ2-7
size: -
DNA: TGCGCCAGCAGCCAAGTCTGGGAGAGGGGGAACTACGAGCAGTACTTC
CDR3: CASSQVWERGNYEQYF

D: -
V: TRBV27
J: TRBJ1-5
size: few
DNA: TGTGCCAGCAGTTTAGGGGGGCTTCGCAATCAGCCCCAGCATTTT
CDR3: CASSLGGLRNQPQHF

D: -
V: TRBV12-3/TRBV12-4
J: TRBJ2-6
size: -
DNA: TGTGCCAGCGAACAATTCTCTGGGGCCAACGTCCTGACTTTC
CDR3: CASEQFSGANVLTF

D: TRBD1
V: TRBV5-5
J: TRBJ2-1
size: few
DNA: TGTGCCAGCAGCTATGGACAGGGGACGGATGAGCAGTTCTTC
CDR3: CASSYGQGTDEQFF

D: TRBD2
V: TRBV7-9
J: TRBJ2-3
size: -
DNA: TGTGCCAGCAGCCAACCCTTCGCTAGCGGGTACACAGATACGCAGTATTTT
CDR3: CASSQPFASGYTDTQYF

D: -
V: TRBV20-1
J: TRBJ2-2
size: -
DNA: TGCAGTGCCAGGGATCCCCTCGCGAACACCGGGGAGCTGTTTTTT
CDR3: CSARDPLANTGELFF

D: TRBD2
V: TRBV2
J: TRBJ2-7
size: -
DNA: TGTGCCAGCAGTTTCGCGCGACTAGCGGGAGTTTACGAGCAGTACTTC
CDR3: CASSFARLAGVYEQYF

D: TRBD1
V: TRBV28
J: TRBJ2-1
size: -
DNA: TGTGCCAGCAGTTTAGACACAGGGGGCGCTGAGCAGTTCTTC
CDR3: CASSLDTGGAEQFF

D: TRBD1
V: TRBV20-1
J: TRBJ1-2
size: few
DNA: TGCAGTGCGCTAGACAGGGGGGCCCAGGGCTACACCTTC
CDR3: CSALDRGAQGYTF

D: -
V: TRBV7-2
J: TRBJ2-7
size: -
DNA: TGTGCCAGCAGCTTAGTTGGGACGATTTACGAGCAGTACTTC
CDR3: CASSLVGTIYEQYF